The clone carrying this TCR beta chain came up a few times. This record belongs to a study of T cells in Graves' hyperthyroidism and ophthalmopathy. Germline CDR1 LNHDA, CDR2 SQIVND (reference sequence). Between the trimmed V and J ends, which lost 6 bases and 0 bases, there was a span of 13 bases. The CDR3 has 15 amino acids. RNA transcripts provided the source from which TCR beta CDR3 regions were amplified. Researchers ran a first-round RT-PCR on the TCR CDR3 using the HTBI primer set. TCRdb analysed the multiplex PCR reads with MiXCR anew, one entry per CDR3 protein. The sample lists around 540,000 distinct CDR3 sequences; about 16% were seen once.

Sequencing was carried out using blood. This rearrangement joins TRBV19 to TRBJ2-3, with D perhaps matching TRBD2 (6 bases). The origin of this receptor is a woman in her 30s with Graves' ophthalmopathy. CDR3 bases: TGTGCCAGTAGGCCCGGGAGAACTAGCACAGATACGCAGTATTTT. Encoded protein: CASRPGRTSTDTQYF.